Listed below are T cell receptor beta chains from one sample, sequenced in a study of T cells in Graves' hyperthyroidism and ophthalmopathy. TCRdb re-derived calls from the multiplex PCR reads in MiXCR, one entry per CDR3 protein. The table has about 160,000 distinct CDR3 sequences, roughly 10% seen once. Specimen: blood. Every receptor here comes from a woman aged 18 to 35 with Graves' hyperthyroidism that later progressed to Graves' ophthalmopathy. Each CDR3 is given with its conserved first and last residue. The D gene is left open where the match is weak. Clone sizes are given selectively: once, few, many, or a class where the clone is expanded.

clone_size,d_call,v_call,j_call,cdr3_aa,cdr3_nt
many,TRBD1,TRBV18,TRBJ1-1,CASSPGQGTMNTEAFF,TGTGCCAGCTCACCCGGACAGGGTACGATGAACACTGAAGCTTTCTTT
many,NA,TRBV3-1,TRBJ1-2,CASSQVYGNGYTF,TGTGCCAGCAGCCAAGTGTACGGTAATGGCTACACCTTC
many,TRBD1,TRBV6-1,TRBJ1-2,CASSLPPTGPGYTF,TGTGCCAGCAGTTTACCTCCGACAGGGCCCGGCTACACCTTC
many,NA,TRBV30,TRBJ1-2,CAWTPHSGGGYGYTF,TGTGCCTGGACACCTCATTCCGGGGGCGGCTATGGCTACACCTTC
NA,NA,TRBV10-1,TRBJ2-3,CASSEGQGPTDTQYF,TGCGCCAGCAGTGAAGGGCAGGGACCGACAGATACGCAGTATTTT
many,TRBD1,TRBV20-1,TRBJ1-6,CSARPASTGGNSPLHF,TGCAGTGCTAGACCCGCCTCGACAGGGGGTAATTCACCCCTCCACTTT
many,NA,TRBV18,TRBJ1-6,CASSPSRSSYNSPLHF,TGTGCCAGCTCACCCTCCAGAAGCTCCTATAATTCACCCCTCCACTTT
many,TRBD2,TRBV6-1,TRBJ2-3,CASTKTSGQADTQYF,TGTGCCAGCACGAAGACTAGCGGGCAAGCAGATACGCAGTATTTT
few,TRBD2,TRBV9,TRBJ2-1,CASSPRITSGRDNEQFF,TGTGCCAGCAGCCCCCGCATCACTAGCGGGAGGGACAATGAGCAGTTCTTC
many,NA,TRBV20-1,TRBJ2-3,CSARGGVGTDTQYF,TGCAGTGCTAGAGGGGGGGTTGGCACAGATACGCAGTATTTT
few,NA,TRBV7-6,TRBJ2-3,CASSANREDTQYF,TGTGCCAGCAGCGCGAACAGGGAAGATACGCAGTATTTT